Presented here are 12 T cell receptor beta chains from one specimen sequenced in a study of human T cells and chemical hapten exposure. TCRdb reprocessed the RACE reads with MiXCR, giving one entry per CDR3 protein. The sample lists 150,000 to 200,000 distinct CDR3 sequences; about 15% were seen once. As for time point: patch test 1, 2 weeks after DPC sensitization. Regarding treatment: therapeutic diphenylcyclopropenone sensitization with weekly scalp DPC. The specimen comprised whole blood, sampled in connection with sensitization to the hapten diphenylcyclopropenone (DPC). The receptors here all came from a woman in her thirties with alopecia areata. Some clones in this sample may be carry-over from other donors' samples.

This clonotype was counted only a few times. The chain has TRBV5-1 and TRBJ2-7, with 7 bases aligning to TRBD1. Germline V gene lookup returns CDR1 SGHRS and CDR2 YFSETQ. The V gene end was trimmed by 4 bases and the J gene end by 3 bases; junction bases not matched to a gene: 10. The CDR3 sequence is 15 residues long. CDR3 nucleotide sequence: TGCGCCAGCAGCCGCTCTTCGGGACAGCTCTACGAGCAGTACTTC. Translation gives CASSRSSGQLYEQYF.

The chain joins TRBV11-2 to TRBJ2-1; D ambiguous. The germline V gene encodes CDR1 SGHAT and CDR2 FQNNGV. Trimming stripped 4 bases from V and 3 bases from J, with 7 bases between. The CDR3 loop spans 13 amino acids. CDR3 DNA sequence: TGTGCCAGCAGCTCGCCGGGCTACAATGAGCAGTTCTTC. Translating it yields CASSSPGYNEQFF.

This clonotype has more than one count but fewer than ten. V gene TRBV4-1 combines with J gene TRBJ1-2; TRBD1 matches at 11 bases. Trimming took 0 bases from V and 7 from J; bases not matched to a gene: 4. This CDR3 region has 15 residues. The germline gives CDR1 MGHRA, CDR2 YSYEKL. The CDR3 is CASSQDRTGGSGYTF. The CDR3 coding sequence is TGCGCCAGCAGCCAAGATCGGACAGGGGGCTCTGGCTACACCTTC.

This clonotype came up a few times. The chain combines TRBV30 with TRBJ2-1; no definite D call. V lost 0 bases, J lost 2 bases, and 5 bases lay in between. Germline V gene sequence: CDR1 GTSNPN, CDR2 SVGIG (reference sequence). This CDR3 is built from 13 residues. The CDR3 nucleotides read TGTGCCTGGAGTGTGCTAGCCTACAATGAGCAGTTCTTC. Protein sequence: CAWSVLAYNEQFF. The full variable domain, completed using reference TRBV30 and TRBJ2-1, is SQTIHQWPATLVQPVGSPLSLECTVEGTSNPNLYWYRQAAGRGLQLLFYSVGIGQISSEVPQNLSASRPQDRQFILSSKKLLLSDSGFYLCAWSVLAYNEQFFGPGTRLTVL.

There are a few counts of this clonotype. The rearrangement links TRBV12-3 or TRBV12-4 to TRBJ2-3; D perhaps matches TRBD1 (5 bases). V was cut by 4 bases and J by 9 bases, with 14 bases left in between. CDR3 size: 13 residues. In nucleotides, the CDR3 is TGTGCCAGCAGTTCGGACATCCAAGCGACGCAGTATTTT. Its translation is CASSSDIQATQYF.

Only a few counts were recorded for this clonotype. The V and J genes are TRBV6-2 or TRBV6-3 and TRBJ1-2; weak D call: TRBD1 (6 bases). Trimming pared 5 bases from V and 7 bases from J, leaving 20 bases between. The CDR3 has 15 residues. Germline loops: CDR1 MNHEY, CDR2 SVGEGT. The CDR3 here is CASSELIGQPVGYTF. The DNA of the CDR3 is TGTGCCAGCAGTGAGTTGATCGGACAGCCTGTTGGCTACACCTTC.

This clonotype was recorded a few times. The chain combines TRBV19 with TRBJ1-2; TRBD1 matches at 9 bases. J was trimmed by 8 bases and V by 6 bases; bases with no gene match: 13. CDR1 and CDR2 (germline): LNHDA, SQIVND (reference sequence). The CDR3 covers 15 residues. In DNA, the CDR3 is TGTGCCAGTAGCCAAATACAGGGGGCGTTGCAAGGCTACACCTTC. Translating it yields CASSQIQGALQGYTF.

V is TRBV19 and J is TRBJ2-2; TRBD2 aligns across 8 bases. CDR1 and CDR2 from the germline V gene are LNHDA and SQIVND (reference sequence). The CDR3 is 14 amino acids. Unmatched junction bases numbered 1, after V lost 7 bases and J lost 0 bases. Here the CDR3 reads CASTGGANTGELFF. CDR3 nucleotide sequence: TGTGCCAGTACCGGGGGGGCGAACACCGGGGAGCTGTTTTTT. The full variable domain, in which reference TRBV19 and TRBJ2-2 provide the parts outside the CDR3, is DGGITQSPKYLFRKEGQNVTLSCEQNLNHDAMYWYRQDPGQGLRLIYYSQIVNDFQKGDIAEGYSVSREKKESFPLTVTSAQKNPTAFYLCASTGGANTGELFFGEGSRLTVL.

The gene calls are TRBV11-2 and TRBJ1-1, with D possibly being TRBD1 (6 bases). CDR1 and CDR2 (germline): SGHAT, FQNNGV. The CDR3 contains 13 residues. Trimming removed 5 bases at V and 5 bases at J, with 12 bases between. The chain's CDR3 is CASSVNRETEAFF. DNA for the CDR3: TGTGCCAGCAGCGTCAACAGGGAGACTGAAGCTTTCTTT.

Only a few counts were recorded for this clonotype. The chain uses TRBV7-2 and TRBJ1-3, with D tentatively TRBD1 (6 bases). CDR1 is SGHTA, CDR2 FQGNSA, per germline. CDR3 size: 14 residues. Trimming took off 5 bases at V and 8 bases at J, with 16 bases between the two ends. CDR3 nucleotide sequence: TGTGCCAGCAGCCTCACAGGGATTCAGGACACCATATATTTT. This translates into CASSLTGIQDTIYF.

This clonotype was seen only a few times. The chain couples TRBV29-1 to TRBJ1-3; 8 nucleotides align to TRBD1. The CDR3 is 13 amino acids. J was trimmed by 4 bases and V by 3 bases; bases with no gene match: 2. CDR1 is SQVTM, CDR2 ANQGSEA, per germline. The CDR3 DNA reads as TGCAGCGTTGATACAGGGGGAGGAAACACCATATATTTT. Translation gives CSVDTGGGNTIYF.

The chain has TRBV5-1 and TRBJ2-5; 7 bases are shared with TRBD2. The CDR3 has 14 residues. J lost 2 bases, V lost 4 bases, and 5 bases had no gene match. Per the germline V gene, CDR1 is SGHRS and CDR2 is YFSETQ. The CDR3 region has the DNA TGCGCCAGCAGCCCCTGGACTAGTCAAGAGACCCAGTACTTC. Its translation is CASSPWTSQETQYF. Complete variable domain (other parts from reference TRBV5-1 and TRBJ2-5): KAGVTQTPRYLIKTRGQQVTLSCSPISGHRSVSWYQQTPGQGLQFLFEYFSETQRNKGNFPGRFSGRQFSNSRSEMNVSTLELGDSALYLCASSPWTSQETQYFGPGTRLLVL.